The text below deals with one TCR beta chain. Its antigen remains unidentified. Post-ART PBMC samples numbered at least two per donor, and pre-ART ones at least one. Every one of the participants with HIV received treatment in the United States. This specimen comes from a study of long-term antiretroviral therapy in people with HIV. Version v3.0 of the immunoSEQ assay ran at survey level. TCRdb's copy holds only in-frame clones and misses some; the assay was immunoSEQ multiplex PCR. This sample has some 25,000 clones, with 80% to 90% found just once. The J segment lost 7 bases and the V segment lost 6 bases, leaving 14 bases of the junction unmatched. Germline-derived CDR1 and CDR2 are SNHLY and FYNNEI. The CDR3 is 16 amino acids. Study-level findings and limits: Possibly under older ART regimens, blood was drawn between the mid-2000s and the late 2010s. Relative to control repertoires, HIV repertoires exhibited narrower CDR3 length ranges.

The input for sequencing was unsorted PBMCs, taken 1.2 years after starting antiretroviral therapy. The sequence was obtained from a man aged 50-59 years with HIV. The V and J genes are TRBV2 and TRBJ1-2; 10 nucleotides line up with TRBD1. The CDR3, as DNA: TGTGCCAGCAGGGAGACAGGGGGCGATCTTAGTCGTGGCTACACCTTC. The encoded protein is CASRETGGDLSRGYTF. The full variable domain, completed using reference TRBV2 and TRBJ1-2, is EPEVTQTPSHQVTQMGQEVILRCVPISNHLYFYWYRQILGQKVEFLVSFYNNEISEKSEIFDDQFSVERPDGSNFTLKIRSTKLEDSAMYFCASRETGGDLSRGYTFGSGTRLTVV.